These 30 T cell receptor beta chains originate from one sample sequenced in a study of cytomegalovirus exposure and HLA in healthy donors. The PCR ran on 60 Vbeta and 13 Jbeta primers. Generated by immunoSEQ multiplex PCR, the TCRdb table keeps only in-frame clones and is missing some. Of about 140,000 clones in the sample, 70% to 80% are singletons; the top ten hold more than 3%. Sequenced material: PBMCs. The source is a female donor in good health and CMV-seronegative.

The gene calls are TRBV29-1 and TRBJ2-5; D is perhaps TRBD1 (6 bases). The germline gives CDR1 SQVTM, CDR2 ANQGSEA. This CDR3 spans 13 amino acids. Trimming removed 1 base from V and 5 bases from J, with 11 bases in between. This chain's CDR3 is CSVEGTDRETQYF. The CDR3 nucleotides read TGCAGCGTTGAAGGGACCGACAGGGAGACCCAGTACTTC.

The CDR3 region has the DNA TGTGCCAGCAGTTCAGGGTTGCACAATGAGCAGTTCTTC. Its translation is CASSSGLHNEQFF. The V gene is TRBV28, the J gene TRBJ2-1; D may be TRBD1 (5 bases). CDR1 and CDR2 from the germline V gene are MDHEN and SYDVKM. V dropped 4 bases and J dropped 5 bases, with 9 bases sitting between them. The CDR3 sequence is 13 residues long.

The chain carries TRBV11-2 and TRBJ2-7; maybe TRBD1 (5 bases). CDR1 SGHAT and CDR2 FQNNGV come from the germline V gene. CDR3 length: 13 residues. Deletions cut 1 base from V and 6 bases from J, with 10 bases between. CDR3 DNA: TGTGCCAGCAGCTTAGCGGCCAGGGCCGAGCAGTACTTC. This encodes CASSLAARAEQYF.

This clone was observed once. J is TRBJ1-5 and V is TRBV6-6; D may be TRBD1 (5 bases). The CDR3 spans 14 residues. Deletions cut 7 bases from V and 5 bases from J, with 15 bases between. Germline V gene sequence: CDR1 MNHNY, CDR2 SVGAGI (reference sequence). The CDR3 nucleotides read TGTGCCAGCACTTTCCCGTCGGGGGATCAGCCCCAGCATTTT. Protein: CASTFPSGDQPQHF.

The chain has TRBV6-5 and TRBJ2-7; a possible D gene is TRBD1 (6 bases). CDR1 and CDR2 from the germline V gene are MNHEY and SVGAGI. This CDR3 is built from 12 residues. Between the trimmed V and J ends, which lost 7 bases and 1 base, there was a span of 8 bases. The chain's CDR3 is CASKGQSYEQYF. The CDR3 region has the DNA TGTGCCAGCAAAGGACAGTCCTACGAGCAGTACTTC.

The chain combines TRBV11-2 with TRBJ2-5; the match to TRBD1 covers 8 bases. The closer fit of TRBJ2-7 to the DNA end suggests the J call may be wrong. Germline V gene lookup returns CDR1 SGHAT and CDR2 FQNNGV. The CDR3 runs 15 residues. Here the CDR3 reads CASSLTWTGPYEQYF. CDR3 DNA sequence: TGTGCCAGCAGCTTGACTTGGACAGGGCCCTACGAGCAGTACTTC.

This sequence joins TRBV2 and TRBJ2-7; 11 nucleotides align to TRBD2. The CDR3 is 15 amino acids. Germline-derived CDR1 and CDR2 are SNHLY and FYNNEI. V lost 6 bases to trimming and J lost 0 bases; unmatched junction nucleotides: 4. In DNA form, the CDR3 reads TGTGCCAGCAGGGGGGGACTAGCGGACTCCTACGAGCAGTACTTC. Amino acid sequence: CASRGGLADSYEQYF.

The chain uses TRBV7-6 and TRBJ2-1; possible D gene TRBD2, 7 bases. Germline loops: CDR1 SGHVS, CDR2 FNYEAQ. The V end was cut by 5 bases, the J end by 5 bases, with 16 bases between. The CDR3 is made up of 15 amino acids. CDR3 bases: TGTGCCAGCAGCCGAGGGGGGGCCACGAACAATGAGCAGTTCTTC. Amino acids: CASSRGGATNNEQFF.

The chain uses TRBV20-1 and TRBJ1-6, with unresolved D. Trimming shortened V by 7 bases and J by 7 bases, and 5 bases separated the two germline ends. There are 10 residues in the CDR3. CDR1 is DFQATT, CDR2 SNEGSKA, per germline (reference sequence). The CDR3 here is CSVQNSPLHF. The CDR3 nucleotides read TGCAGTGTACAGAATTCACCCCTCCACTTT.

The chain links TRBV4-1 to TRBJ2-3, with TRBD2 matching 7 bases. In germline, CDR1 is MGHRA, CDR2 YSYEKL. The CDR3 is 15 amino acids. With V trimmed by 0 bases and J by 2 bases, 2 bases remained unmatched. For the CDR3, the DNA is TGCGCCAGCAGCCAAGACGCGGGAGTCACAGATACGCAGTATTTT. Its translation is CASSQDAGVTDTQYF.

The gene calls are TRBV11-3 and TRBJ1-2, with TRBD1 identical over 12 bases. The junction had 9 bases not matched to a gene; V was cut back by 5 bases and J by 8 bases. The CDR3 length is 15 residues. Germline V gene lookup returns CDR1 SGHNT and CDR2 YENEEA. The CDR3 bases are TGTGCCAGCAGCCCGGGGACAGGGGGCGCTTGGGGCTACACCTTC. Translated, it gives CASSPGTGGAWGYTF.

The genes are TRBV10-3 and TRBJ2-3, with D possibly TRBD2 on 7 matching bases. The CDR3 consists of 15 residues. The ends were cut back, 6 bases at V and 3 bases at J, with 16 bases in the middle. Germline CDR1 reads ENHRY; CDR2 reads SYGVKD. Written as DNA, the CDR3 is TGTGCCATCAGACCCACCGGGGGGACAACAGATACGCAGTATTTT. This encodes CAIRPTGGTTDTQYF.

The CDR3 DNA is TGTGCCAGCAGTTGGATTTTGGGGCCTCAAGAGACCCAGTACTTC. It codes for CASSWILGPQETQYF. V usage is TRBV28 and J usage is TRBJ2-5; D is possibly TRBD1 (5 bases). This CDR3 is 15 amino acids long. Between the trimmed V and J ends, which lost 4 bases and 2 bases, there was a span of 14 bases. The germline V gene encodes CDR1 MDHEN and CDR2 SYDVKM.

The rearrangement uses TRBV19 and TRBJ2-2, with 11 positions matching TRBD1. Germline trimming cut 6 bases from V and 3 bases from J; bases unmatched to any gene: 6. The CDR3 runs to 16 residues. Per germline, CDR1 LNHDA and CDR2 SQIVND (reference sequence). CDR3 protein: CASRREGQGDTGELFF. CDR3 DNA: TGTGCCAGTAGGAGGGAGGGACAGGGGGACACCGGGGAGCTGTTTTTT.

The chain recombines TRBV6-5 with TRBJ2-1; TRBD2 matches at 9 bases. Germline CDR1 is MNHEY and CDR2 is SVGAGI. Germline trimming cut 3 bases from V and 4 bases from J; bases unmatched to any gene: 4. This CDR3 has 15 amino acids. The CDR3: CASSYSLAGYNEQFF. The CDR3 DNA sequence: TGTGCCAGCAGTTATTCTCTAGCGGGATACAATGAGCAGTTCTTC.

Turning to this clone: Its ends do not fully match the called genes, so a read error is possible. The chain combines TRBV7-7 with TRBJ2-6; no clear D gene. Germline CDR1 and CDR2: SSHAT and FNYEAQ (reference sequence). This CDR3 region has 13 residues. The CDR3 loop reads CASSPMGANVLTF. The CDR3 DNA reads TGTGCTAGCAGCCCTATGGGGGCCAACGTCCTGACTTTC.

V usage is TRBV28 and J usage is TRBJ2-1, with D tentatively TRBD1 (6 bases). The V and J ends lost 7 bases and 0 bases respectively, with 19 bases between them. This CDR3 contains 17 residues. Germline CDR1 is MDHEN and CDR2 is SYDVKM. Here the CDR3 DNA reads TGTGCCAGCAAGGGTTACGTGGGGGCTAGCTCCTACAATGAGCAGTTCTTC. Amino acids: CASKGYVGASSYNEQFF.

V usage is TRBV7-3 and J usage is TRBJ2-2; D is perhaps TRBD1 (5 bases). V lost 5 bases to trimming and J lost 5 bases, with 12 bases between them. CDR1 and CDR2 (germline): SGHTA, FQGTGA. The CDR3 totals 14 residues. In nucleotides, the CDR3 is TGTGCCAGCAGCAGGACATTTAATACCGGGGAGCTGTTTTTT. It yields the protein CASSRTFNTGELFF.

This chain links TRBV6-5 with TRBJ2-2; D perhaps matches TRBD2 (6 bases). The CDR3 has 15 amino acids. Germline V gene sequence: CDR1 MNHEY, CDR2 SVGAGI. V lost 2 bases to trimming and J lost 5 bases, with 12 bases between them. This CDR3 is CASSYRTRGTGELFF. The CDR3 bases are TGTGCCAGCAGTTACCGCACCCGGGGGACCGGGGAGCTGTTTTTT.

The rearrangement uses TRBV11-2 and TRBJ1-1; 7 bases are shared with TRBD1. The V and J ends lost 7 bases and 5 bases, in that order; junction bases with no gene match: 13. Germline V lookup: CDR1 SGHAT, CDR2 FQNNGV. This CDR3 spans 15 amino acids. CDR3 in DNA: TGTGCCAGCACCCATTACAGGGGCCGGCGAACTGAAGCTTTCTTT. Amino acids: CASTHYRGRRTEAFF.

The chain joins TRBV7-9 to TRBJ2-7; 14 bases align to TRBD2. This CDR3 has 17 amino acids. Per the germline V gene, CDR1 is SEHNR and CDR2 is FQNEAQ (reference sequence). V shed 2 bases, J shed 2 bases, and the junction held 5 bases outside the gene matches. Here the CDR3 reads CASSLMGLAGEPYEQYF. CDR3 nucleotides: TGTGCCAGCAGCTTAATGGGACTAGCGGGAGAACCCTACGAGCAGTACTTC.

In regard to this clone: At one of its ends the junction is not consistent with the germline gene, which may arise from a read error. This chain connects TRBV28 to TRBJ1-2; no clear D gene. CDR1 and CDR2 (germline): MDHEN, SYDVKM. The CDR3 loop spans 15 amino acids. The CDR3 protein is CGSSPRGSTNYGYTF. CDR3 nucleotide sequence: TGTGGCAGCAGTCCACGCGGGTCCACTAACTATGGCTACACCTTC.

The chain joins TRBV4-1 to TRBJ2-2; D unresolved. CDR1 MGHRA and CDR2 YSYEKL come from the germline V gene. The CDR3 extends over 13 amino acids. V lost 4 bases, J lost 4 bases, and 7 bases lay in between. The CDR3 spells CASSLPGTGELFF. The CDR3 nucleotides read TGCGCCAGCAGCCTCCCAGGCACCGGGGAGCTGTTTTTT.

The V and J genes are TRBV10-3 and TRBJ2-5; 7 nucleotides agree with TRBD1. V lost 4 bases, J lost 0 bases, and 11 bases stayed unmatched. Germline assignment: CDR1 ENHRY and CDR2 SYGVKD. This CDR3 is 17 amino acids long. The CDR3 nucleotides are TGTGCCATCAGTGCTCTCAGGACAGGAGATTACCAAGAGACCCAGTACTTC. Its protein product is CAISALRTGDYQETQYF.

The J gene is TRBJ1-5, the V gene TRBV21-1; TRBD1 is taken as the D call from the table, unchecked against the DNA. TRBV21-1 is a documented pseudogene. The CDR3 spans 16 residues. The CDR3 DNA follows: TGTGCCAGCAGCAAAGGGGACAGACATAGCAATCAGCCCCAGCATTTT. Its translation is CASSKGDRHSNQPQHF.

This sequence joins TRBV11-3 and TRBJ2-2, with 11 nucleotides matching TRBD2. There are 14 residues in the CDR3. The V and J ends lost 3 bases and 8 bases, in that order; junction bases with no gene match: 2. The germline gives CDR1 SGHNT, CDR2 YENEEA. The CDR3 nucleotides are TGTGCCAGCAGCTTTTCTAGCGGGAGGGGGGAGCTGTTTTTT. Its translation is CASSFSSGRGELFF.

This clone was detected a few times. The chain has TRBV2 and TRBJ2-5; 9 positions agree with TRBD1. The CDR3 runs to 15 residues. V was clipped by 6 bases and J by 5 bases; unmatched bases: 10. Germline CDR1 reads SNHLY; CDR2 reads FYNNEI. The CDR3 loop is CASRRDRALRETQYF. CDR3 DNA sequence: TGTGCCAGCAGAAGGGACAGGGCATTAAGGGAGACCCAGTACTTC.

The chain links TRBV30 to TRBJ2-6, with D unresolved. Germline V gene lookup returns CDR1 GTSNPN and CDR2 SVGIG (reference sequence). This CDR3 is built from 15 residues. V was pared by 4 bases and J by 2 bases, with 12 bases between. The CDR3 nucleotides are TGTGCCTGGAACCGGAGACGGGCTGGGGCCAACGTCCTGACTTTC. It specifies CAWNRRRAGANVLTF.

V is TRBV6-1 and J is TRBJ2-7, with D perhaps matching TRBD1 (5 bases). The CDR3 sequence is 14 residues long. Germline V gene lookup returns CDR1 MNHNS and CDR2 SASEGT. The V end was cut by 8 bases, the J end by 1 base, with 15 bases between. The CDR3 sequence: CASARQYTSYEQYF. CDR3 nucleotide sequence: TGTGCCAGCGCTCGACAGTATACTTCCTACGAGCAGTACTTC.

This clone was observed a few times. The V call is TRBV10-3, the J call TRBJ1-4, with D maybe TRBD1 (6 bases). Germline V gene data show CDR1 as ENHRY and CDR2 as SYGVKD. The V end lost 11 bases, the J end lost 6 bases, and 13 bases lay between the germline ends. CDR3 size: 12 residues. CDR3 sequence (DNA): TGTGCCTCGGGAGGGGGGGATGAAAAACTGTTTTTT. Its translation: CASGGGDEKLFF.